Listed below are T cell receptor beta chains from one sample, sequenced in a study of radiotherapy plus CTLA-4 blockade in lung cancer. Repertoires were generated with immunoSEQ multiplex PCR, while TCRdb's copy carries only in-frame clones and drops some. The data contain some 38,000 clones, over 65% of them singletons. Specimen: peripheral blood, collected from a patient treated with radiotherapy plus ipilimumab. The receptor set was obtained from a human donor with non-small cell lung cancer who had stable disease on radiotherapy plus ipilimumab. The CDR3 runs from the conserved cysteine through the conserved F or W. D genes are given only for firm matches. The size entry is marked missing in some rows and otherwise reads once, few, many or a size class.

J gene	V gene	clone size	D gene	CDR3 DNA	CDR3 protein
TRBJ2-4	TRBV28	few	TRBD1	TGTGCCAGCAGGAGCAGGGGGCTAATCGGAAACATTCAGTACTTC	CASRSRGLIGNIQYF
TRBJ2-7	TRBV7-2	once	NA	TGTGCCAGCAGCTTAGATTGGGGCCAGGTTTGGGGAAGAATGGACGAGCAGTACTTC	CASSLDWGQVWGRMDEQYF
TRBJ2-5	TRBV7-9	NA	TRBD1	TGTGCCAGCAGCTTATACAAGACAGGGGACGAGACCCAGTACTTC	CASSLYKTGDETQYF
TRBJ2-1	TRBV11-3	NA	NA	TGTGCCAGCAGCTTAGAGAGGGGCGCGGGTTATGAGCAGTTCTTC	CASSLERGAGYEQFF
TRBJ1-5	TRBV5-1	NA	NA	TGCGCCAGCAGCTTGGGTGTGCAGTCCAATCAGCCCCAGCATTTT	CASSLGVQSNQPQHF
TRBJ2-5	TRBV7-2	NA	NA	TGTGCCAGCAGCTTCAACAGGGTACAAGAGACCCAGTACTTC	CASSFNRVQETQYF
TRBJ1-3	TRBV10-1	NA	NA	TGCGCCAGCAGGAGAGACAATACGGCAGGAAACACCATATATTTT	CASRRDNTAGNTIYF
TRBJ2-3	TRBV4-1	NA	TRBD1	TGCGCCAGCAGCCAAGTGGGGACAGGGGCAGATACGCAGTATTTT	CASSQVGTGADTQYF
TRBJ1-1	TRBV28	NA	TRBD1	TGTGCCAGCAGATCTCCGACAGGGCACACTGAAGCTTTCTTT	CASRSPTGHTEAFF
TRBJ1-5	TRBV7-2	NA	NA	TGTGCCAGCAGCTTAGGGCGGTTCGAGCCCCAGCATTTT	CASSLGRFEPQHF
TRBJ2-5	TRBV18	NA	NA	TGTGCCAGCTCACGAAGGGAGCAAGAGACCCAGTACTTC	CASSRREQETQYF
TRBJ1-1	TRBV6-1	NA	TRBD1	TGTGCCAGCACCACGGGACAGGGAATGAACACTGAAGCTTTCTTT	CASTTGQGMNTEAFF
TRBJ1-5	TRBV14	NA	NA	TGTGCCAGCAGCCATGGCCTAGGGCCCCAGCATTTT	CASSHGLGPQHF
TRBJ2-3	TRBV27	NA	NA	TGTGCCAGCAGTTTTTCCCGCCATACGCAGTATTTT	CASSFSRHTQYF
TRBJ2-7	TRBV7-2	NA	NA	TGTGCCAGCAGCTTGGCCCTGACAGTCTCCTACGAGCAGTACTTC	CASSLALTVSYEQYF